This T cell receptor (beta chain) emerged from a study of identical twins. Deletions cut 1 base from V and 9 bases from J, with 19 bases between. Germline CDR1 LGHNA, CDR2 YSLEER. This CDR3 spans 16 amino acids. A universal primer site arose from template switching, and cDNA bore unique molecular identifiers. TCRdb reprocessed the 5' RACE reads via MiXCR and lists one record per CDR3 protein. Counted here are around 220,000 distinct CDR3 sequences, 10% to 13% occurring once; the ten biggest clones make up about 9%. The V gene is TRBV4-3, the J gene TRBJ2-1, with D possibly matching TRBD2 (6 bases). The TCR comes from a man aged 50 or older in good health. Input material: memory T cells sorted from blood. The CDR3 sequence is CASSQGSGLYTGEQFF. Here the CDR3 DNA reads TGCGCCAGCAGCCAAGGGTCGGGACTCTATACCGGTGAGCAGTTCTTC.